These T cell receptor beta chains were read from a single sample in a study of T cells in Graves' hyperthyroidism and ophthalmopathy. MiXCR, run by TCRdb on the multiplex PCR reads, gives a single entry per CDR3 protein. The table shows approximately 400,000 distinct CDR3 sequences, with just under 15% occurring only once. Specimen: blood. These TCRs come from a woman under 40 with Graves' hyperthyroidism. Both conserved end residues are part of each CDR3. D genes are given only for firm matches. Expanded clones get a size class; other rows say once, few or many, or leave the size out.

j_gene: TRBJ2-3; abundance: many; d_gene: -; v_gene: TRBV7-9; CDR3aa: CASRGGLSSDTQYF
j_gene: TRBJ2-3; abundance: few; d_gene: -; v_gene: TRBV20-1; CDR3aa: CSAPQSGTDTQYF
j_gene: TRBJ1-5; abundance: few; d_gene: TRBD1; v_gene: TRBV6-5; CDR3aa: CASSYIRGQGNQPQHF
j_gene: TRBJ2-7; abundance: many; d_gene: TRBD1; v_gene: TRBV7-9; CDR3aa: CASSSRDSYEQYF
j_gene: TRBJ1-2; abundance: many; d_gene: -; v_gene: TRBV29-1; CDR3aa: CSVEDYGYTF
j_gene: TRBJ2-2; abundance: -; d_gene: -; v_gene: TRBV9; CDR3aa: CATQGNTGELFF
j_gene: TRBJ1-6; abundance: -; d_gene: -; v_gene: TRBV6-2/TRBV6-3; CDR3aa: CASRPPGSPLHF
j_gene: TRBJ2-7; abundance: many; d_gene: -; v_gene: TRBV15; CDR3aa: CATSGHTYEQYF
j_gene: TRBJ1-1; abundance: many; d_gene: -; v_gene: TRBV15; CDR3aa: CATSRRDTEAFF
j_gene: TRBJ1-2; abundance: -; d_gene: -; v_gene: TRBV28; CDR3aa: CASSPPGGAIRYTF
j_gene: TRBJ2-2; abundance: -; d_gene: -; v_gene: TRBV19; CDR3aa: CASSIFGPPTGELFF
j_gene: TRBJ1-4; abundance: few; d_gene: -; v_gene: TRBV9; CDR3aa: CASSVMASSEKLFF
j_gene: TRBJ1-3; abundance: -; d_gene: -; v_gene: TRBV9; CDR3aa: CASSVTGNSGNTIYF
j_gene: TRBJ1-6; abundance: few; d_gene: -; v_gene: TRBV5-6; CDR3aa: CASSRGIYYNSALHF
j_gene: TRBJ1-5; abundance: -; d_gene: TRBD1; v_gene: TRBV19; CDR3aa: CASSILKSGDRYSNQPQHF
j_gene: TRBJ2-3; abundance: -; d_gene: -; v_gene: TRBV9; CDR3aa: CASSVASDTQYF
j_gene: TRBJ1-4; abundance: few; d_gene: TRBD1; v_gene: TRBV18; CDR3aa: CASSNTLDRGEKLFF
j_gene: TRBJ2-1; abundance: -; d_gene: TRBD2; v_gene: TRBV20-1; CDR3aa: CSARGAYNEQFF
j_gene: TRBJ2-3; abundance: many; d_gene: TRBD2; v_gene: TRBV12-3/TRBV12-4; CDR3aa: CASIQGLAGSTDTQYF
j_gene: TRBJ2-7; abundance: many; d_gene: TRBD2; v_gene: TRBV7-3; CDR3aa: CASSLGLAGPYEQYF
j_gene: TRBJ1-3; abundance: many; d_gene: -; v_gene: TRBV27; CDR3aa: CASSSTGPANTIYF
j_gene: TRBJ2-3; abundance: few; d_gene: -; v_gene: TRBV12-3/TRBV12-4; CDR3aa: CASSLWDSTDTQYF
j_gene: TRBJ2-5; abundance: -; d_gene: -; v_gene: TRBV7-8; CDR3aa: CASSLDGSGLAGPGGTQYF
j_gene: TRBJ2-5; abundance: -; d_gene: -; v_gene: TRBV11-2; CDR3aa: CASSSPLPYTEQETQYF
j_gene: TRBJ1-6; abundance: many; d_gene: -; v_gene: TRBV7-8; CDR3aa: CASRRDIYNSPLHF
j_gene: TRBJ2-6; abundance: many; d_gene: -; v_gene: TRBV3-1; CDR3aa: CASSHDLRVDGANVLTF
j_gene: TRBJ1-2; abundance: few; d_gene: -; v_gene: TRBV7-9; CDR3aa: CASSFPGVGYGYTF
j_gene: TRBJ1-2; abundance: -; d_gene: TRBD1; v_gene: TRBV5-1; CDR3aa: CASSKGQGSDYGYTF
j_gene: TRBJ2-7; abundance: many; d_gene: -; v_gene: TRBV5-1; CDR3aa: CASSLRRVRIYEQYF
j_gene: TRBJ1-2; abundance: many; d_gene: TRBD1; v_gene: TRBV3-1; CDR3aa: CASSHRDRVGGYTF
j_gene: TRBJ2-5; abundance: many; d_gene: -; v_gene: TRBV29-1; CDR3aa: CSVEDGGWGETQYF
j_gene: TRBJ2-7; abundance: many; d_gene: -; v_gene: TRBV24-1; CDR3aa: CATSDGRGGSYEQYF
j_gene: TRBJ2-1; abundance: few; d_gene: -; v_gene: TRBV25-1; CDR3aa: CASRETRQAPNEQFF
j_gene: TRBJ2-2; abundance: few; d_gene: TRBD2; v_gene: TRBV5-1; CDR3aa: CASSPTSLNTGELFF
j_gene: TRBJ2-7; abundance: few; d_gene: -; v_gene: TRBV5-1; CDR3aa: CASSLEYHYEQYF
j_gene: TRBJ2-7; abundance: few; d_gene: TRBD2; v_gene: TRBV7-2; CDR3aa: CASSWGGGSYEQYF
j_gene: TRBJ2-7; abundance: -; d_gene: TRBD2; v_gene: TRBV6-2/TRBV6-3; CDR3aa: CASTRAGWGYEQYF
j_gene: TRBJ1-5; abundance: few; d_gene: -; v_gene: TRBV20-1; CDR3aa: CSASGDRPQHF
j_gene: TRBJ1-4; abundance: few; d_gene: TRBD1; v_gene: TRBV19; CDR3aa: CASTTGGNEKLFF
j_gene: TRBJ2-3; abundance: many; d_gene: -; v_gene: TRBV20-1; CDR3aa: CSAERDTQYF
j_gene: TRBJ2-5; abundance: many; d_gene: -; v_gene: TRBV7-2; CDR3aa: CATTWGSETQYF
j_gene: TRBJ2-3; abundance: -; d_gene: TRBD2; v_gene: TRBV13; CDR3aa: CASTRGGTDTQYF
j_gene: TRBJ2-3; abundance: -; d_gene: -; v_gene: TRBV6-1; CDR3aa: CASNRVGTDTQYF
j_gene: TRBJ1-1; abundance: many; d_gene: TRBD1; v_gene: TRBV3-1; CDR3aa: CASSQDSGTAEAFF
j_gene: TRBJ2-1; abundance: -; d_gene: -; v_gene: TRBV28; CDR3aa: CTSSLTSSHEQFF
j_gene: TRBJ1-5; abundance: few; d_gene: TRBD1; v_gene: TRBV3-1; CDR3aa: CASSPTGVGGNQPQHF
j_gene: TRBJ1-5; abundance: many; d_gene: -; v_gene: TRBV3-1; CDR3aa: CASSQGGSQPQHF
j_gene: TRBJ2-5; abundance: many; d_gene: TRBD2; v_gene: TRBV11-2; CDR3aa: CASSLAGLAGEETQYF
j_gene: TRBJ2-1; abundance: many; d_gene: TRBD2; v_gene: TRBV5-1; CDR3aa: CASSWGGAYNEQFF
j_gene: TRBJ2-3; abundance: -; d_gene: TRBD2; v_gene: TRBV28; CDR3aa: CASSDEAGTGTDTQYF
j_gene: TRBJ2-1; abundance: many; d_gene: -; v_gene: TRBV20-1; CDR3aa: CSDQAMSSHNEQFF
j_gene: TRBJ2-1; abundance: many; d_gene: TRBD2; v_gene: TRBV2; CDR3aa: CASRATGTSAYNEQFF
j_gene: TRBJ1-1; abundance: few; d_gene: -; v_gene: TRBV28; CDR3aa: CASSFPSSGRAGVTEAFF
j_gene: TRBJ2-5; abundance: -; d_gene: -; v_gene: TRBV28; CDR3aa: CASSLAAKGGQETQYF